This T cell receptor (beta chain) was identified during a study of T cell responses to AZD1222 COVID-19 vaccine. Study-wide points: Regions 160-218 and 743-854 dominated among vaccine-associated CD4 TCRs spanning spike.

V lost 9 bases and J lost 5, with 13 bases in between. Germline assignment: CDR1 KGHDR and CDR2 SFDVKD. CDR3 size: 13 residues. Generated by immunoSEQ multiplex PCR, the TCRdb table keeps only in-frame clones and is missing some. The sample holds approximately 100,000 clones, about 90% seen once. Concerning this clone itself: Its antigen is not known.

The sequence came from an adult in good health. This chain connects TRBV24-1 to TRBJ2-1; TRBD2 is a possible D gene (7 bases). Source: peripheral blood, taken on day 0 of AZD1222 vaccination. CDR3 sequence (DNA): TGTGCCACCTCCGGGGGGCGCCACAATGAGCAGTTCTTC. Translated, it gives CATSGGRHNEQFF.